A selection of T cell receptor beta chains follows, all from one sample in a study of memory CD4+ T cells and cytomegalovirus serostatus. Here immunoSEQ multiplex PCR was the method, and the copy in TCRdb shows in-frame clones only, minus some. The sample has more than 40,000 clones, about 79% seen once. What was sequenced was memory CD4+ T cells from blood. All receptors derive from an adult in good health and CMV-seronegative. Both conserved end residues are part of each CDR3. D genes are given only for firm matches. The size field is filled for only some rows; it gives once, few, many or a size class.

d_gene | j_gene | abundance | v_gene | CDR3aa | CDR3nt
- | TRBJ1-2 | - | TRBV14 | CASSQGEGSFYGYTF | TGTGCCAGCAGCCAAGGGGAAGGCAGCTTCTATGGCTACACCTTC
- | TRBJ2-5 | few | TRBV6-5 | CASSSGLGGTQYF | TGTGCCAGCAGTTCCGGACTGGGAGGGACCCAGTACTTC
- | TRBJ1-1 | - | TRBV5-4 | CASSFGRGAEAFF | TGTGCCAGCAGCTTCGGTAGGGGGGCGGAAGCTTTCTTT
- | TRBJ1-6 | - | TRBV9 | CASSVGGDTYSPLHF | TGTGCCAGCAGCGTAGGGGGGGACACCTATTCACCCCTCCACTTT
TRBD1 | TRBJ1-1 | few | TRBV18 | CASSPGQGNEAFF | TGTGCCAGCTCACCAGGACAGGGGAATGAAGCTTTCTTT
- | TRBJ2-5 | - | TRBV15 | CATSRGTVQETQYF | TGTGCCACCAGCAGAGGCACAGTTCAAGAGACCCAGTACTTC
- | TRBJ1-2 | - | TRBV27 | CASGRGYGYTF | TGTGCCAGCGGAAGGGGATACGGCTACACCTTC
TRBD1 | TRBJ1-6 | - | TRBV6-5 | CASSYLPGQASPLHF | TGTGCCAGCAGTTACCTGCCGGGACAGGCCTCACCCCTCCACTTT
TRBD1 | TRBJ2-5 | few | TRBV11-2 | CASSKARDSLAQETQYF | TGTGCCAGCAGCAAGGCTAGGGACAGCCTCGCTCAAGAGACCCAGTACTTC
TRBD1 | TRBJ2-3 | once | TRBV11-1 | CASTPPGQSDTQYF | TGTGCCAGCACTCCACCGGGACAGTCAGATACGCAGTATTTT
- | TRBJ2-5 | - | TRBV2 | CASSGEVETQYF | TGTGCCAGCAGTGGGGAGGTGGAGACCCAGTACTTC
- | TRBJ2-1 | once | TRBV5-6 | CASSSVTGDSEQFF | TGTGCCAGCAGCTCGGTGACCGGGGATTCGGAGCAGTTCTTC
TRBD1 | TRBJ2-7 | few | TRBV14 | CASSPGTDQSYEQYF | TGTGCCAGCAGCCCCGGGACAGATCAATCCTACGAGCAGTACTTC